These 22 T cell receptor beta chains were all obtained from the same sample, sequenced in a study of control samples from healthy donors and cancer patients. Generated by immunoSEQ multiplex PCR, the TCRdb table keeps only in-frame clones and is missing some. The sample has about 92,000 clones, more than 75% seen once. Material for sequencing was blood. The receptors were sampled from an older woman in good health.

Written as DNA, the CDR3 is TGTGCCAGCAGCCCGCAGGGATCTAGCAATCAGCCCCAGCATTTT. Amino acids: CASSPQGSSNQPQHF. The V gene is TRBV3-1 (or the pseudogene TRBV3-2), the J gene TRBJ1-5, with D maybe TRBD1 (5 bases). CDR1 LGHDT and CDR2 YNNKEL come from the germline V gene (reference sequence). The V and J ends lost 4 bases and 0 bases respectively, with 10 bases between them. CDR3 size: 15 residues.

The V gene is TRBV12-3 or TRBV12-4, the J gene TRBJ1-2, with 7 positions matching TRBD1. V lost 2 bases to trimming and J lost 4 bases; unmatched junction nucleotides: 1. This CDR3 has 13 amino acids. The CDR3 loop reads CASSLRGPYGYTF. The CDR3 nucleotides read TGTGCCAGCAGTTTAAGGGGGCCCTATGGCTACACCTTC.

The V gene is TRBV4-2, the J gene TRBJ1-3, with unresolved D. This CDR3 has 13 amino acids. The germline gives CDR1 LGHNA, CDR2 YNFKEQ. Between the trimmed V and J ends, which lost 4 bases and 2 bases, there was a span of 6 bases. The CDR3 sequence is CASSPGAGNTIYF. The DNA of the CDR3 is TGTGCCAGCAGCCCCGGTGCTGGAAACACCATATATTTT.

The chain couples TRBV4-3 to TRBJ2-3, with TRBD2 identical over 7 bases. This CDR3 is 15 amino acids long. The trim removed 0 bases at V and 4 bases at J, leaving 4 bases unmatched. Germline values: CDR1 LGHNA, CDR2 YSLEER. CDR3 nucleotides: TGCGCCAGCAGCCAAGATTCGGGAGGATCAGATACGCAGTATTTT. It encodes CASSQDSGGSDTQYF.

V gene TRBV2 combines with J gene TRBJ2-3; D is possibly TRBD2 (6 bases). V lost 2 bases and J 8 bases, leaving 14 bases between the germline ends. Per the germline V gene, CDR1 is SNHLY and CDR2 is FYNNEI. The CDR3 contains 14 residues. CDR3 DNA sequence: TGTGCCAGCAGTGAAAACGGGGGATCGGGTACGCAGTATTTT. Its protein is CASSENGGSGTQYF.

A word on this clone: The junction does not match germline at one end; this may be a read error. This chain's CDR3 is CASSPQMDYDYTF. The CDR3 DNA reads TGTGCCAGCTCACCACAAATGGATTATGACTACACCTTC. This chain connects TRBV18 to TRBJ1-2; D is uncertain. CDR1 and CDR2 (germline): KGHSH, LQKENI. This CDR3 has 13 residues.

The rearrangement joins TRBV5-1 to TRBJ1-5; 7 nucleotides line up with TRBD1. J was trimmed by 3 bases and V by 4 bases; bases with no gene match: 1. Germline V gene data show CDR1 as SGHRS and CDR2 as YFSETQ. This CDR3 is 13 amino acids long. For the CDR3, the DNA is TGCGCCAGCAGCACAGGGGCCAATCAGCCCCAGCATTTT. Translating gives CASSTGANQPQHF.

CDR3 in amino acids: CASSFALNEGRNYGYTF. The CDR3 DNA follows: TGTGCCAGCAGCTTTGCCTTGAACGAGGGGCGTAACTATGGCTACACCTTC. The rearrangement uses TRBV5-5 and TRBJ1-2; the D gene is possibly TRBD1 (5 bases). This CDR3 has 17 residues. The germline gives CDR1 SGHKS, CDR2 YYEKEE (reference sequence). The V and J ends lost 2 bases and 1 base respectively, with 18 bases between them.

The CDR3 protein is CASKTGGETQYF. The CDR3 DNA sequence: TGTGCCAGCAAAACAGGGGGAGAGACCCAGTACTTC. The rearrangement uses TRBV2 and TRBJ2-5, with 8 bases identical to TRBD1. The CDR3 loop spans 12 amino acids. Per the germline V gene, CDR1 is SNHLY and CDR2 is FYNNEI. With 7 bases clipped from V and 4 bases from J, the junction kept 2 bases outside the gene matches. The full variable domain, completed using reference TRBV2 and TRBJ2-5, is EPEVTQTPSHQVTQMGQEVILRCVPISNHLYFYWYRQILGQKVEFLVSFYNNEISEKSEIFDDQFSVERPDGSNFTLKIRSTKLEDSAMYFCASKTGGETQYFGPGTRLLVL.

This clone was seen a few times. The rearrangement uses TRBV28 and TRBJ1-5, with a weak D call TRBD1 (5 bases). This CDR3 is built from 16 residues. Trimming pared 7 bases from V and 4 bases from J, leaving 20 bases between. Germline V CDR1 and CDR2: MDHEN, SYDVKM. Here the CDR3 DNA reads TGTGCCAGCATCGCACGAGGGGCGACTGGGAATCAGCCCCAGCATTTT. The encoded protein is CASIARGATGNQPQHF.

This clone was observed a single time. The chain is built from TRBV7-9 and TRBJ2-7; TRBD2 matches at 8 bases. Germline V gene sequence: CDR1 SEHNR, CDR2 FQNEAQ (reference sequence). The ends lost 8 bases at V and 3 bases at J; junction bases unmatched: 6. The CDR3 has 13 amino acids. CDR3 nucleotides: TGTGCCAGCGGAGCGGGGGCAGTCTACGAGCAGTACTTC. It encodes CASGAGAVYEQYF.

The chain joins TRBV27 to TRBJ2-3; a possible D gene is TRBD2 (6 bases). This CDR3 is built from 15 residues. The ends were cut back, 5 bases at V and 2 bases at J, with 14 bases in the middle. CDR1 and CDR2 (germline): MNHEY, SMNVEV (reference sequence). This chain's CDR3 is CASSRVRGNTDTQYF. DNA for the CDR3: TGTGCCAGCAGTAGGGTCCGGGGGAACACAGATACGCAGTATTTT.

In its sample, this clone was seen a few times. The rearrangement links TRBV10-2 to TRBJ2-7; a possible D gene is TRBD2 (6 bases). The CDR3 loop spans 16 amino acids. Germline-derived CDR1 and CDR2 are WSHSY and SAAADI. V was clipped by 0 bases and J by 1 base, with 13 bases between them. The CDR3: CASSESGGRVSYEQYF. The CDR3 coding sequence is TGCGCCAGCAGTGAGTCGGGAGGTAGGGTATCCTACGAGCAGTACTTC.

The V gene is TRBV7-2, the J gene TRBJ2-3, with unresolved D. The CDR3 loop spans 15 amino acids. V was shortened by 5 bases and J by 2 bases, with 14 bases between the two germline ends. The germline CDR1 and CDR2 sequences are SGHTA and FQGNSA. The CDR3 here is CASSPQNSFTDTQYF. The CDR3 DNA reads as TGTGCCAGCAGCCCCCAGAATAGCTTCACAGATACGCAGTATTTT.

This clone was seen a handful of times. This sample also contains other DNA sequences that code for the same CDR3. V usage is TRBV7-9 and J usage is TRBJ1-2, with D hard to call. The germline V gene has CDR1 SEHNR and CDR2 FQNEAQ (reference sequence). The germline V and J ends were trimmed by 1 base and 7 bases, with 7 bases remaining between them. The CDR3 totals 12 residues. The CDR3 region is CASSLEGFGYTF. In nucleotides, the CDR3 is TGTGCCAGCAGCTTAGAAGGGTTTGGCTACACCTTC.

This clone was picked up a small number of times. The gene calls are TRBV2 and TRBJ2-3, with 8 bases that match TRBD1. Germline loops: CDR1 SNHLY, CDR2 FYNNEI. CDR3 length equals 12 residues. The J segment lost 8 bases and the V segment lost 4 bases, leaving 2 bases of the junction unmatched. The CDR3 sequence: CASSVQGGTQYF. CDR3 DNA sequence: TGTGCCAGCAGTGTACAGGGGGGTACGCAGTATTTT.

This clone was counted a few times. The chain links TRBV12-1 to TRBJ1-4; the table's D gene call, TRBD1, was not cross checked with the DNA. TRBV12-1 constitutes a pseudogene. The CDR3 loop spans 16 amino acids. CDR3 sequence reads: CASSVYRGATNEKLFF. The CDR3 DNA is TGTGCCAGCAGCGTGTACAGGGGCGCAACTAATGAAAAACTGTTTTTT.

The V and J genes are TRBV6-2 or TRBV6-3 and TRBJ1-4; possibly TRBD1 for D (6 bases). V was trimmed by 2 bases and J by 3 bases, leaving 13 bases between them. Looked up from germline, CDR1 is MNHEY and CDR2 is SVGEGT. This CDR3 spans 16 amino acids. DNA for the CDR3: TGTGCCAGCAGTTACCAAGCGGGGGCACCTAATGAAAAACTGTTTTTT. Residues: CASSYQAGAPNEKLFF.

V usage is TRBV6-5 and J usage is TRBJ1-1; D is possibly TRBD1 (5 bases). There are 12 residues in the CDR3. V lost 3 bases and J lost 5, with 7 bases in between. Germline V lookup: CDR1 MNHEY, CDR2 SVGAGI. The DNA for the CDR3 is TGTGCCAGCAGTTATCGACAGACTGAAGCTTTCTTT. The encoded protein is CASSYRQTEAFF.

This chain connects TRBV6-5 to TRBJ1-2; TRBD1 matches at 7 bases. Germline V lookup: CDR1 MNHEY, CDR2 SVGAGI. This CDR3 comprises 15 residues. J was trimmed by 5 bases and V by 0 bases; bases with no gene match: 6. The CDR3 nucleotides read TGTGCCAGCAGTTACTCAAGGGACAGTCTTTATGGCTACACCTTC. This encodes CASSYSRDSLYGYTF.

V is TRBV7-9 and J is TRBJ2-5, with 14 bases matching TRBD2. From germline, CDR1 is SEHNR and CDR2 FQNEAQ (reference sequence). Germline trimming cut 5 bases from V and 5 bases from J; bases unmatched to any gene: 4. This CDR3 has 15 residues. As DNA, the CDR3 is TGTGCCAGCAGCCCGGGACTAGCGGGAGTCGAGACCCAGTACTTC. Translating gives CASSPGLAGVETQYF.

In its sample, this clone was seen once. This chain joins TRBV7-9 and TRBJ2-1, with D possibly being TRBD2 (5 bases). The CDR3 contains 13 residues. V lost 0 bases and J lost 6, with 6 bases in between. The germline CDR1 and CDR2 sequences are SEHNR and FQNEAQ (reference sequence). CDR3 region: CASSLAGSNEQFF. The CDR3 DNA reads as TGTGCCAGCAGCTTAGCGGGGAGCAATGAGCAGTTCTTC.